This is a list of T cell receptor beta chains from one sample in a study of blood T cell repertoires in COVID-19. The data were produced by immunoSEQ multiplex PCR, yet TCRdb's version contains in-frame clones alone and is incomplete. Among under 250,000 clones listed, 88% were seen once. Sequencing was carried out using PBMCs or T cells enriched from blood (not recorded which). The receptors were gathered from a woman between 25 and 40 years old who had been exposed to COVID-19. Each CDR3 is given with its conserved first and last residue. D genes are given only for firm matches. Part of the rows lack a size; the others show once, few, many or a class for expanded clones.

-	TRBV6-5	TRBJ2-3	-	CASRMTGPQNTQYF	TGTGCCAGCAGGATGACAGGACCCCAGAATACGCAGTATTTT
-	TRBV6-5	TRBJ2-1	TRBD2	CASRISGGSYNEQFF	TGTGCCAGCAGGATTAGCGGGGGTTCCTACAATGAGCAGTTCTTC
-	TRBV28	TRBJ1-2	TRBD1	CASKGQGYYGYTF	TGTGCCAGCAAAGGACAGGGGTACTATGGCTACACCTTC
-	TRBV6-5	TRBJ1-4	TRBD1	CASSVRDRNEKLFF	TGTGCCAGCAGCGTCCGGGACAGAAATGAAAAACTGTTTTTT
-	TRBV29-1	TRBJ2-7	TRBD2	CSVGSAGGGYEQYF	TGCAGCGTTGGATCAGCGGGAGGGGGGTACGAGCAGTACTTC
-	TRBV5-5	TRBJ2-1	TRBD2	CASSGGTSGNEQFF	TGTGCCAGCAGCGGAGGGACTAGCGGGAATGAGCAGTTCTTC
-	TRBV5-1	TRBJ1-2	-	CASSLVQTGADGYTF	TGCGCCAGCAGCTTGGTTCAAACAGGCGCTGATGGCTACACCTTC
-	TRBV2	TRBJ1-1	-	CASSVGRVRRTEAFF	TGTGCCAGCAGTGTAGGCAGGGTTCGACGGACTGAAGCTTTCTTT
-	TRBV2	TRBJ2-1	TRBD2	CASSPLAGSYNEQFF	TGTGCCAGCAGCCCACTAGCGGGATCCTACAATGAGCAGTTCTTC
-	TRBV5-1	TRBJ2-3	-	CASSLASSAGTDTQYF	TGCGCCAGCAGCTTGGCATCTAGCGCGGGCACAGATACGCAGTATTTT
-	TRBV10-2	TRBJ2-1	-	CASSVFPAADEQFF	TGCGCCAGCAGTGTTTTTCCAGCGGCGGATGAGCAGTTCTTC
-	TRBV15	TRBJ1-5	TRBD1	CATSRPVPTGSNQPQHF	TGTGCCACCAGCAGACCCGTACCGACAGGGAGCAATCAGCCCCAGCATTTT
-	TRBV6-2/TRBV6-3	TRBJ1-2	-	CASSSAGGYTF	TGTGCCAGCAGTTCTGCGGGCGGCTACACCTTC
-	TRBV21-1	TRBJ2-7	-	CASSKVTGEDYEQYF	TGTGCCAGCAGCAAAGTTACAGGGGAGGACTACGAGCAGTACTTC
-	TRBV29-1	TRBJ2-1	-	CSVELEYNEQFF	TGCAGCGTTGAACTAGAATACAATGAGCAGTTCTTC
-	TRBV11-3	TRBJ2-5	-	CASSLGFAGSGETQYF	TGTGCCAGCAGCTTAGGGTTCGCGGGATCGGGAGAGACCCAGTACTTC
-	TRBV7-9	TRBJ1-4	-	CASSLRTDFEKLFF	TGTGCCAGCAGCTTAAGGACAGACTTTGAAAAACTGTTTTTT
-	TRBV7-3	TRBJ2-3	TRBD2	CASSLGTSDNTQYF	TGTGCCAGCAGCTTGGGGACTAGTGACAATACGCAGTATTTT
-	TRBV5-5	TRBJ1-1	-	CASSLALNTEAFF	TGTGCCAGCAGCCTGGCATTGAACACTGAAGCTTTCTTT
-	TRBV19	TRBJ2-1	TRBD2	CASSSSLAGVANEQFF	TGTGCCAGTAGTAGTTCACTAGCGGGAGTAGCAAATGAGCAGTTCTTC
-	TRBV29-1	TRBJ1-1	-	CSVRDGAEAFF	TGCAGCGTTCGCGACGGAGCTGAAGCTTTCTTT
-	TRBV30	TRBJ1-5	-	CAWSGQLSNQPQHF	TGTGCCTGGAGCGGACAGCTCAGCAATCAGCCCCAGCATTTT
once	TRBV5-6	TRBJ2-5	TRBD1	CASSPGQGLQETQYF	TGTGCCAGCAGCCCCGGACAGGGCCTACAAGAGACCCAGTACTTC
-	TRBV6-1	TRBJ1-2	TRBD1	CASSEQGTVWDGYTF	TGTGCCAGCAGTGAACAAGGGACAGTGTGGGATGGCTACACCTTC
-	TRBV2	TRBJ2-7	-	CASSEVGQVQGYEQYF	TGTGCCAGCAGTGAAGTGGGGCAGGTACAGGGTTACGAGCAGTACTTC
-	TRBV6-5	TRBJ2-3	-	CASSSRETGPDTQYF	TGTGCCAGCAGTTCACGCGAAACAGGACCAGATACGCAGTATTTT
-	TRBV30	TRBJ1-1	TRBD1	CAWMRDRNTEAFF	TGTGCCTGGATGAGGGACAGGAACACTGAAGCTTTCTTT
-	TRBV6-5	TRBJ1-2	-	CASSYDRGDRYTF	TGTGCCAGCAGTTACGATCGGGGGGATCGCTACACCTTC
-	TRBV19	TRBJ2-7	TRBD1	CASSAGTGSSEQYF	TGTGCCAGTAGTGCTGGGACAGGGTCATCGGAACAGTACTTC
-	TRBV15	TRBJ2-2	TRBD1	CATSRDGQGVAGELFF	TGTGCCACCAGCAGAGATGGGCAGGGGGTCGCCGGGGAGCTGTTTTTT
-	TRBV29-1	TRBJ2-1	TRBD1	CSVVDRFGGDEQFF	TGCAGCGTGGTGGACAGGTTTGGTGGCGATGAGCAGTTCTTC
-	TRBV6-1	TRBJ2-7	TRBD1	CASSEAHDRGRYEQYF	TGTGCCAGCAGTGAAGCGCACGACAGGGGGCGATACGAGCAGTACTTC
-	TRBV19	TRBJ2-7	TRBD2	CASSNSGRARNEQYF	TGTGCCAGTAGTAACAGCGGGAGGGCCAGGAACGAGCAGTACTTC
-	TRBV27	TRBJ2-1	TRBD2	CASSFTGEWGGEQFF	TGTGCCAGCAGTTTTACGGGGGAGTGGGGGGGTGAGCAGTTCTTC
-	TRBV4-2	TRBJ2-1	-	CASSQDGATDLSSYNEQFF	TGTGCCAGCAGCCAAGATGGAGCGACCGACCTCAGCTCCTACAATGAGCAGTTCTTC
-	TRBV19	TRBJ2-3	-	CASSITPSDTQYF	TGTGCCAGTAGTATCACTCCGTCAGATACGCAGTATTTT
-	TRBV28	TRBJ1-1	-	CASSSIRLSVAFF	TGTGCCAGCAGCTCCATCAGGCTCTCAGTCGCTTTCTTT
-	TRBV24-1	TRBJ2-1	TRBD1	CATSELITGQKDNEQFF	TGTGCCACCAGTGAACTCATCACGGGACAGAAGGACAATGAGCAGTTCTTC
-	TRBV3-1/TRBV3-2	TRBJ2-7	TRBD1	CASSLGTVTYEQYF	TGTGCCAGCAGCCTAGGGACAGTAACATACGAGCAGTACTTC
-	TRBV27	TRBJ1-2	TRBD1	CASSSGTDGYTF	TGTGCCAGCAGTTCGGGGACAGACGGCTACACCTTC
-	TRBV10-3	TRBJ2-2	TRBD2	CAIRGTSPSGELFF	TGTGCCATCAGGGGGACTAGTCCGTCCGGGGAGCTGTTTTTT
-	TRBV3-1/TRBV3-2	TRBJ2-1	TRBD2	CASSQDRGGVSYNEQFF	TGTGCCAGCAGCCAAGATCGGGGGGGAGTCTCCTACAATGAGCAGTTCTTC
once	TRBV6-5	TRBJ2-2	-	CASSYSTDHTGELFF	TGTGCCAGCAGCTATTCGACAGACCACACCGGGGAGCTGTTTTTT
-	TRBV28	TRBJ1-6	-	CASSYPTGTYNSPLHF	TGTGCCAGCAGTTACCCCACCGGGACATATAATTCACCCCTCCACTTT